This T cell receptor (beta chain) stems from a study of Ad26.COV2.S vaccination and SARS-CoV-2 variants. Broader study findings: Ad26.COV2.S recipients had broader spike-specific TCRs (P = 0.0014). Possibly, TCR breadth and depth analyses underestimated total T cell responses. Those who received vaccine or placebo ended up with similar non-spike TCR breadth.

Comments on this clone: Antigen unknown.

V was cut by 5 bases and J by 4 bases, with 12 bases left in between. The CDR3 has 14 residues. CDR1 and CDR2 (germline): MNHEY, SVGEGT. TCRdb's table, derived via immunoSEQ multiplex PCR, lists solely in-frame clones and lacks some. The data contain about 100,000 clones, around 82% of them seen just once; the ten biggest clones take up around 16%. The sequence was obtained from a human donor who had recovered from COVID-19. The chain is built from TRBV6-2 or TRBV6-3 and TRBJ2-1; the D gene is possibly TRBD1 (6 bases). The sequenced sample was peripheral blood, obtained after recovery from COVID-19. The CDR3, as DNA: TGTGCCAGCAGTCAAGGGACAACTTACAATGAGCAGTTCTTC. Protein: CASSQGTTYNEQFF.